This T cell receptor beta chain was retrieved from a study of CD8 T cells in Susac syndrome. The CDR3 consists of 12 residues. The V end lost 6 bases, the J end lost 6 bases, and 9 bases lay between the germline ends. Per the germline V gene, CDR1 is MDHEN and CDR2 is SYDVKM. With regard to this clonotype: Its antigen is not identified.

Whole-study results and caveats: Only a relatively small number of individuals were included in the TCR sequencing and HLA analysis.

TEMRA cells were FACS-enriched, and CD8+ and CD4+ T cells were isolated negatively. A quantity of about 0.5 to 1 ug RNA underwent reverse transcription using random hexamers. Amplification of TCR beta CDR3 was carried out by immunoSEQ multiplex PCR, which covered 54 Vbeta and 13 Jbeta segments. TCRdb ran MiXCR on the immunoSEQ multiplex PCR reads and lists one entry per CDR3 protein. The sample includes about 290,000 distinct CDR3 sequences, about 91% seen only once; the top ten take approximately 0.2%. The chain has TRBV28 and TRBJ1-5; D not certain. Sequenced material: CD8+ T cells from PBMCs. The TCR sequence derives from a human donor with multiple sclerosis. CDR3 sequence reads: CASRKDGQPQHF. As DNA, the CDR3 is TGTGCCAGCAGAAAGGATGGTCAGCCCCAGCATTTT.